This T cell receptor (beta chain) was captured by sequencing in a study of blood T cell repertoires in COVID-19. Study background: Italy, Spain and the United States were the sources of the convalescent and acute COVID-19 samples. Nucleic acid was either cDNA or gDNA, and it came from T cells, B-cell-depleted T cells, or PBMCs.

This CDR3 comprises 14 residues. Trimming took off 2 bases at V and 1 base at J, with 8 bases between the two ends. CDR1 and CDR2 from the germline V gene are MNHEY and SMNVEV (reference sequence). In the authors' workflow: Amplifying reference gene primers gave estimates of nucleated cell counts. Using immunoSEQ multiplex PCR, the repertoire was profiled, and TCRdb retains in-frame clones only, with some absent. Clonal size and the V and J genes are those of that table, whereas D and trimming came from the DNA. The table records 110,000 to 150,000 clones, about 79% of them present only once. The sample was peripheral blood. The TCR was taken from a man in his fifties or sixties with active or convalescent COVID-19. This sequence joins TRBV27 and TRBJ1-1, with a tentative D call TRBD1 (6 bases). In DNA form, the CDR3 reads TGTGCCAGCAGTTTACAGGGGAGGAACACTGAAGCTTTCTTT. It is translated as CASSLQGRNTEAFF.